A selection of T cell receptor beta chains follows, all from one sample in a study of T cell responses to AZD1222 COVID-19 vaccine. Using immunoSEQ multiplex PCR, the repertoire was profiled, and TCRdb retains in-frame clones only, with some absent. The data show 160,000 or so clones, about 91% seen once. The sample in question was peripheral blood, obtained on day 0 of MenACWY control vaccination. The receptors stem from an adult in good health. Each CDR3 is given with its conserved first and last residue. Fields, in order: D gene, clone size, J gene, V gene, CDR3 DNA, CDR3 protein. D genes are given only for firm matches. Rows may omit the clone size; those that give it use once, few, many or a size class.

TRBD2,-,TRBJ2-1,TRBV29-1,TGCAGCGGGGGGACTAGCGGGACTAATGAGCAGTTCTTC,CSGGTSGTNEQFF
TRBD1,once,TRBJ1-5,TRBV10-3,TGTGCCATCAAAACGGGACAGGGGAATCAGCCCCAGCATTTT,CAIKTGQGNQPQHF
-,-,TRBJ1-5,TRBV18,TGTGCCAGCTCCCTAACTCCGGCCTCTAATCAGCCCCAGCATTTT,CASSLTPASNQPQHF
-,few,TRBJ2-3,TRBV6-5,TGTGCCAGCAGTTACGTTACCAGCACAGATACGCAGTATTTT,CASSYVTSTDTQYF
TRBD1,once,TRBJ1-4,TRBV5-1,TGCGCCAGCAGCTTGGGCCACAGGGGCGCTAATGAAAAACTGTTTTTT,CASSLGHRGANEKLFF
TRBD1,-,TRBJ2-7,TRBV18,TGTGCCAGCTCACGGCTACAGGGGCACTACTACGAGCAGTACTTC,CASSRLQGHYYEQYF
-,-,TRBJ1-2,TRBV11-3,TGTGCCAGCAGCTCAGAAGGGGGGTCAGGGGCTGGCTACACCTTC,CASSSEGGSGAGYTF
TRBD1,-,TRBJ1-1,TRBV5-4,TGTGCCAGCAGCCCCGCCCCCGGACAGGTGAACACTGAAGCTTTCTTT,CASSPAPGQVNTEAFF
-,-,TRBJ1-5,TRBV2,TGTGCCAGCAGTTCCCGGTCGGGTAGCAATCAGCCCCAGCATTTT,CASSSRSGSNQPQHF
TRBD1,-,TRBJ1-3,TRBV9,TGTGCCAGCAGCGTCGGGACAGGGGGCAACACCATATATTTT,CASSVGTGGNTIYF
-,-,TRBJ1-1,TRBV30,TGTGCCTTGCAGGGGCTATATGGGGCTTTCTTT,CALQGLYGAFF
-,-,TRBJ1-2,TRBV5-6,TGTGCCAGCAGCCTTTGGGGCAGACCGTCTAACTATGGCTACACCTTC,CASSLWGRPSNYGYTF
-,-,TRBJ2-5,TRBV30,TGTGCCTGGAGGCAGCAAGAGACCCAGTACTTC,CAWRQQETQYF
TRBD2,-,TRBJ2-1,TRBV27,TGTGCCAGCAGGGACGGTAGCGGGAGCCCCTACAATGAGCAGTTCTTC,CASRDGSGSPYNEQFF
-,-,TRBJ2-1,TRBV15,TGTGCCACCAGCCCCCTCGTATCTTCCGATGAGCAGTTCTTC,CATSPLVSSDEQFF
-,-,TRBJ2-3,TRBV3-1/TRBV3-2,TGTGCCAGCAGCCAAGCCACAGATACGCAGTATTTT,CASSQATDTQYF
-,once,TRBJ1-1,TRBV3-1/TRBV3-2,TGTGCCAGCAGCCCAACGCCCGGACTAAAAGCCACTGAAGCTTTCTTT,CASSPTPGLKATEAFF
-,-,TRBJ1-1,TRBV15,TGTGCCACCAGCAGATACGATCAGGGGGAAGCTTTCTTT,CATSRYDQGEAFF
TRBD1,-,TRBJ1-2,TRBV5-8,TGTGCCAGCAGCTTACCGGGACAGGTGATCTATGGCTACACCTTC,CASSLPGQVIYGYTF
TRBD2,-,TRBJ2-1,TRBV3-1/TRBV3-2,TGTGCCAGCAGCCAGGCGGGAGTGGGCAATGAGCAGTTCTTC,CASSQAGVGNEQFF
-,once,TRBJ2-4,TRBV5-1,TGCGCCAGCAGCCCCTACCCGAAAACAAACATTCAGTACTTC,CASSPYPKTNIQYF
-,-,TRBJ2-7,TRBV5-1,TGCGCCAGCAGCCTATTCGCCGGAGACAGCATAAAATACGAGCAGTACTTC,CASSLFAGDSIKYEQYF
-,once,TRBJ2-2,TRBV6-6,TGTGCCAGCAGTCCCCTGGTGATGTCGACGGGCACCGGGGAGCTGTTTTTT,CASSPLVMSTGTGELFF
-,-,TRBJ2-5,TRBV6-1,TGTGCCAGCAGTGAAGATCTCGTATCGAGGGGGACCCAGTACTTC,CASSEDLVSRGTQYF
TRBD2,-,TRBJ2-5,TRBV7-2,TGTGCCAGCAGCGGGTCTAGCGGACAAGAGACCCAGTACTTC,CASSGSSGQETQYF
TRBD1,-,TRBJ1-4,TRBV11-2,TGTGCCAGCACAATGGGACAGGGGGGCGGTGAAAAACTGTTTTTT,CASTMGQGGGEKLFF
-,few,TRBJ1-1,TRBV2,TGTGCCACCAGGTGGGACACTGAAGCTTTCTTT,CATRWDTEAFF
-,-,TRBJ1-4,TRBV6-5,TGTGCCGGTAGATCAGGGTACGAAAAACTGTTTTTT,CAGRSGYEKLFF
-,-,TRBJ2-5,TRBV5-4,TGTGCCAGCAGCTTGCGGGGGGCTCAAGAGACCCAGTACTTC,CASSLRGAQETQYF
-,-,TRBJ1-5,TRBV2,TGTGCCAGCAGTGAAGGACAGAACAATCAGCCCCAGCATTTT,CASSEGQNNQPQHF
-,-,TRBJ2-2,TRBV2,TGTGCCAGCGAGGGTTATGCCGGGGAGCTGTTTTTT,CASEGYAGELFF
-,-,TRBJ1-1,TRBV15,TGTGCCACCAGCTCTTATCCGGAGGATGAAGCTTTCTTT,CATSSYPEDEAFF
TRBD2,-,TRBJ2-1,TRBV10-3,TGTGCCATCAGCTTAACTAGCGTCGGTGAGCAGTTCTTC,CAISLTSVGEQFF
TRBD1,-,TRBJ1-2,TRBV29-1,TGCAGCGTTGTTGTGGGACAGGGAAGGTATGGCTACACCTTC,CSVVVGQGRYGYTF
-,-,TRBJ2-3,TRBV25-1,TGTGCCAGCAGTGGTGGACTCCACACAGATACGCAGTATTTT,CASSGGLHTDTQYF
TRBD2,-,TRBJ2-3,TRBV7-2,TGTGCCAGCAGCTTACCACGACTAGCGGGAGACGCAGATACGCAGTATTTT,CASSLPRLAGDADTQYF
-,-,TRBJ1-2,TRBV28,TGTGCCAGCATGGTAGCAGGCTTTGGCTACACCTTC,CASMVAGFGYTF
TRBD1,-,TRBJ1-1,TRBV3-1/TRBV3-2,TGTGCCAGCACCCCAGGGGGCAGGTTGTTGTACACTGAAGCTTTCTTT,CASTPGGRLLYTEAFF
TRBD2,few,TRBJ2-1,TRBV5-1,TGCGCCAGCAGCTTGGGGGGACTAGCGGACTACTACAATGAGCAGTTCTTC,CASSLGGLADYYNEQFF
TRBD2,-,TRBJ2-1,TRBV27,TGTGCCAGCAGTTTAGAAGGGTTAGCGGGATTAAAGTACAATGAGCAGTTCTTC,CASSLEGLAGLKYNEQFF
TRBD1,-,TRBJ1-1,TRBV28,TGTGCCAGCAGTGGACAGGGTTACACTGAAGCTTTCTTT,CASSGQGYTEAFF
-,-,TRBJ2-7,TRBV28,TGTGCCAGCAGACCAACAGGGAAAGGCGAGCAGTACTTC,CASRPTGKGEQYF
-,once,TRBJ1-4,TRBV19,TGTGCCAGTGGTTTCCCTGCGGATGAAAAACTGTTTTTT,CASGFPADEKLFF
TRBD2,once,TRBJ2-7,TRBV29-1,TGCAGCGTTGTACCACCCGCCCTAGCGGAACTCCTATACGAGCAGTACTTC,CSVVPPALAELLYEQYF
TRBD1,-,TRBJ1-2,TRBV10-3,TGTGCCACGCAGCCAGGGACAGGGGGCGACTATGGCTACACCTTC,CATQPGTGGDYGYTF
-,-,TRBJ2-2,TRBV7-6,TGTGCCAGCAGCTTAATTGCAGCCACCGGGGAGCTGTTTTTT,CASSLIAATGELFF
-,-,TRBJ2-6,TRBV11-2,TGTGCCAGCAGCTTATGGGGGTCCGGGGCCAACGTCCTGACTTTC,CASSLWGSGANVLTF
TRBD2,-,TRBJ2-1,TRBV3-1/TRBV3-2,TGTGCCAGCGCCTCATGGCCACTTCTAGCGGGAAGGGGTAATGAGCAGTTCTTC,CASASWPLLAGRGNEQFF
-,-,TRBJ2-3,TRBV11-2,TGTGCCAGCAGCTTTGGGGGAGGAAGCACAGATACGCAGTATTTT,CASSFGGGSTDTQYF